The 30 T cell receptor beta chains listed next were all sequenced from one sample in a study of cytomegalovirus exposure and HLA in healthy donors. Use of 60 Vbeta and 13 Jbeta primers characterized the PCR. Sequencing used immunoSEQ multiplex PCR; TCRdb keeps in-frame clones, though not all of them. In the table there are 120,000 to 150,000 clones, more than 60% of which are singletons. The sequencing input was PBMCs. These receptor sequences come from a male donor in good health and CMV-seronegative.

The V and J genes are TRBV28 and TRBJ2-1; TRBD2 agrees at 10 bases. The CDR3 covers 16 residues. With 8 bases clipped from V and 6 bases from J, the junction kept 13 bases outside the gene matches. CDR1 and CDR2 from the germline V gene are MDHEN and SYDVKM. The CDR3 spells CASDKAGGQRGNEQFF. DNA for the CDR3: TGTGCCAGCGATAAAGCGGGGGGGCAGAGGGGCAATGAGCAGTTCTTC.

The chain uses TRBV6-1 and TRBJ2-3; 12 nucleotides line up with TRBD2. Germline lookup yields CDR1 MNHNS and CDR2 SASEGT. This CDR3 is built from 15 residues. J lost 2 bases, V lost 11 bases, and 8 bases had no gene match. The CDR3 here is CAGSRTSGVTDTQYF. CDR3 coding DNA: TGTGCCGGATCAAGGACTAGCGGGGTCACAGATACGCAGTATTTT.

In this sample, this clone turned up a few times. The rearrangement uses TRBV12-5 and TRBJ2-1, with D perhaps matching TRBD2 (6 bases). Trimming removed 5 bases from V and 2 bases from J, with 16 bases in between. The CDR3 is 16 amino acids. Per germline, CDR1 LGHNT and CDR2 FRNRAP. As DNA, the CDR3 is TGTGCTAGTGGTATAGGGTGGGGACTCACCTACAATGAGCAGTTCTTC. It is translated as CASGIGWGLTYNEQFF.

This clone came up a few times. The chain couples TRBV7-9 to TRBJ2-3, with TRBD2 identical over 7 bases. V lost 2 bases to trimming and J lost 3 bases; unmatched junction nucleotides: 17. This CDR3 is built from 19 residues. Germline loops: CDR1 SEHNR, CDR2 FQNEAQ (reference sequence). The CDR3 region is CASSLRFGRGESRTDTQYF. The CDR3 DNA follows: TGTGCCAGCAGCTTAAGATTTGGTCGGGGGGAAAGTAGGACAGATACGCAGTATTTT.

The rearrangement links TRBV5-4 to TRBJ1-5; no clear D gene. The CDR3 covers 15 residues. The V end was cut by 4 bases, the J end by 2 bases, with 13 bases between. Looked up from germline, CDR1 is SGHNT and CDR2 is YYREEE (reference sequence). CDR3 protein: CASSPGPLGNQPQHF. The CDR3 nucleotides are TGTGCCAGCAGCCCGGGTCCTCTGGGCAATCAGCCCCAGCATTTT.

The table lists this clone with a few counts. CDR3 bases: TGTGCCAGCAGCTTCGGGCTGCGGGGGGACCAAGAGACCCAGTACTTC. Translating it yields CASSFGLRGDQETQYF. This sequence joins TRBV5-4 and TRBJ2-5, with 8 positions matching TRBD2. This CDR3 is built from 16 residues. V lost 2 bases to trimming and J lost 0 bases; unmatched junction nucleotides: 6. From germline, CDR1 is SGHNT and CDR2 YYREEE (reference sequence).

The rearrangement uses TRBV14 and TRBJ2-1; 7 bases are shared with TRBD2. The CDR3 is made up of 12 amino acids. Germline lookup yields CDR1 SGHDN and CDR2 FVKESK. The ends lost 5 bases at V and 12 bases at J; junction bases unmatched: 7. CDR3 loop: CASSYTSEAQFF. In DNA form, the CDR3 reads TGTGCCAGCAGCTATACTAGCGAGGCGCAGTTCTTC.

Only a few counts were recorded for this clone. The chain links TRBV7-9 to TRBJ1-4; no clear D. The CDR3 contains 11 residues. V dropped 5 bases and J dropped 11 bases, with 9 bases sitting between them. Germline V gene lookup returns CDR1 SEHNR and CDR2 FQNEAQ (reference sequence). As DNA, the CDR3 is TGTGCCAGCAGCAGTGAGTGGAAACTGTTTTTT. Translation: CASSSEWKLFF. The whole variable domain, remainder taken from reference TRBV7-9 and TRBJ1-4, is DTGVSQNPRHKITKRGQNVTFRCDPISEHNRLYWYRQTLGQGPEFLTYFQNEAQLEKSRLLSDRFSAERPKGSFSTLEIQRTEQGDSAMYLCASSSEWKLFFGSGTQLSVL.

The chain combines TRBV2 with TRBJ1-1, with D tentatively TRBD1 (5 bases). The V gene lost 0 bases and the J gene lost 9 bases, with 14 bases spanning the gap. This CDR3 is built from 14 residues. Germline assignment: CDR1 SNHLY and CDR2 FYNNEI. Here the CDR3 reads CASSEALQGTKAFF. In DNA, the CDR3 is TGTGCCAGCAGTGAAGCGCTTCAGGGAACGAAAGCTTTCTTT.

The chain couples TRBV15 to TRBJ2-1, with D possibly TRBD1 on 5 matching bases. Germline V lookup: CDR1 LNHNV, CDR2 YYDKDF (reference sequence). Trimming left V 0 bases short and J 5 bases short, with 11 bases between. This CDR3 is built from 15 residues. CDR3 loop: CATSRDPRVNNEQFF. The CDR3 DNA is TGTGCCACCAGCAGAGACCCCAGGGTAAACAATGAGCAGTTCTTC.

This sequence joins TRBV7-3 and TRBJ2-1, with TRBD2 matching 11 bases. The CDR3 covers 16 residues. The V gene end was trimmed by 4 bases and the J gene end by 4 bases; junction bases not matched to a gene: 6. Germline lookup yields CDR1 SGHTA and CDR2 FQGTGA. The chain's CDR3 is CASSSSGTSGYNEQFF. CDR3 in DNA: TGTGCCAGCAGCTCATCCGGGACTAGCGGATACAATGAGCAGTTCTTC.

Worth noting for this clone: Other DNA sequences of this sample code for an identical CDR3. The V gene is TRBV5-6, the J gene TRBJ1-2, with D possibly TRBD1 on 5 matching bases. V dropped 0 bases and J dropped 4 bases, with 7 bases sitting between them. This CDR3 is 13 amino acids long. Per the germline V gene, CDR1 is SGHDT and CDR2 is YYEEEE. CDR3 sequence reads: CASSLGGVYGYTF. CDR3 sequence (DNA): TGTGCCAGCAGCTTGGGGGGCGTCTATGGCTACACCTTC.

The J gene is TRBJ1-5, the V gene TRBV2; D may be TRBD1 (5 bases). CDR1 is SNHLY and CDR2 is FYNNEI in the germline V gene. Trimming pared 3 bases from V and 7 bases from J, leaving 16 bases between. This CDR3 has 15 amino acids. This CDR3 is CASSDMRRGTQPQHF. DNA of the CDR3: TGTGCCAGCAGTGATATGAGAAGGGGAACCCAGCCCCAGCATTTT.

This chain joins TRBV6-6 and TRBJ2-5, with unresolved D. This CDR3 is 12 amino acids long. Germline values: CDR1 MNHNY, CDR2 SVGAGI (reference sequence). V lost 4 bases and J 4 bases, leaving 7 bases between the germline ends. The CDR3, as DNA: TGTGCCAGCAGTTCAACGAGAGAGACCCAGTACTTC. Protein sequence: CASSSTRETQYF.

The genes are TRBV7-2 and TRBJ2-5; 7 bases match TRBD2. The CDR3 spans 11 residues. Unmatched junction bases numbered 6, after V lost 5 bases and J lost 12 bases. Germline V gene lookup returns CDR1 SGHTA and CDR2 FQGNSA. CDR3 region: CASSPGLGEYF. The CDR3 DNA reads as TGTGCCAGCAGCCCAGGACTAGGCGAGTACTTC.

J is TRBJ1-2 and V is TRBV2, with TRBD1 matching over 7 bases. V shed 6 bases and J 2 bases; nucleotides not matched to a gene: 9. In germline, CDR1 is SNHLY, CDR2 FYNNEI. There are 15 residues in the CDR3. The CDR3 DNA follows: TGTGCCAGCAGACCGACGGCAGGGGGGAACTATGGCTACACCTTC. Residues: CASRPTAGGNYGYTF.

The chain combines TRBV6-1 with TRBJ2-5; 11 bases align to TRBD2. The end of the DNA fits TRBJ2-7 better, so the J call may be wrong. This CDR3 is built from 14 residues. Germline lookup yields CDR1 MNHNS and CDR2 SASEGT. CDR3 loop: CASTQGLAAGEQYF. The CDR3 DNA is TGTGCCAGCACTCAGGGACTAGCGGCGGGCGAGCAGTACTTC.

The V call is TRBV18, the J call TRBJ2-5; tentative D call: TRBD1 (5 bases). CDR3 length equals 15 residues. The germline gives CDR1 KGHSH, CDR2 LQKENI. Trimming took off 6 bases at V and 3 bases at J, with 17 bases between the two ends. CDR3 coding DNA: TGTGCCAGCTCGACCGGGTATTTCAGGGAAGAGACCCAGTACTTC. Encoded protein: CASSTGYFREETQYF.

The chain recombines TRBV11-3 with TRBJ2-1; D unresolved. The CDR3 extends over 14 amino acids. Germline CDR1 and CDR2: SGHNT and YENEEA. Trimming shortened V by 2 bases and J by 1 base, and 6 bases separated the two germline ends. As DNA, the CDR3 is TGTGCCAGCAGCTTAAGTAGATCCTACAATGAGCAGTTCTTC. Translating gives CASSLSRSYNEQFF.

This chain connects TRBV18 to TRBJ2-7; D gene unclear. CDR1 and CDR2 (germline): KGHSH, LQKENI. This CDR3 comprises 14 residues. V gave up 5 bases and J gave up 2 bases, with 13 bases separating them. CDR3 in DNA: TGTGCCAGCTCATCGGTTGGTGGTACCTACGAGCAGTACTTC. Protein: CASSSVGGTYEQYF.

The chain couples TRBV5-4 to TRBJ1-2; 8 nucleotides line up with TRBD1. The CDR3 extends over 15 amino acids. Per germline, CDR1 SGHNT and CDR2 YYREEE (reference sequence). Trimming took 4 bases from V and 0 from J; bases not matched to a gene: 5. In nucleotides, the CDR3 is TGTGCCAGCAGCCAAACAGGGGGGGCTAACTATGGCTACACCTTC. Its translation is CASSQTGGANYGYTF.

V is TRBV28 and J is TRBJ1-3; 7 bases agree with TRBD1. The CDR3 is 15 residues long. CDR1 and CDR2 (germline): MDHEN, SYDVKM. V dropped 5 bases and J dropped 0; count of bases not matched to a gene: 4. CDR3 protein: CASSGTAHSGNTIYF. The CDR3 coding sequence is TGTGCCAGCAGTGGGACAGCTCACTCTGGAAACACCATATATTTT.

The chain has TRBV5-4 and TRBJ2-7; 9 bases agree with TRBD1. Germline loops: CDR1 SGHNT, CDR2 YYREEE (reference sequence). V was clipped by 0 bases and J by 2 bases; unmatched bases: 3. The CDR3 has 15 residues. The CDR3 spells CASSLGGTGPYEQYF. CDR3 sequence (DNA): TGTGCCAGCAGCTTGGGGGGGACAGGGCCCTACGAGCAGTACTTC.

This clone has a handful of counts. This sequence joins TRBV27 and TRBJ2-7; D is possibly TRBD1 (5 bases). V was cut by 1 base and J by 4 bases, with 17 bases left in between. The CDR3 totals 16 residues. The V gene's germline CDR1 is MNHEY and CDR2 SMNVEV (reference sequence). CDR3 in amino acids: CASSLLTVGMRYEQYF. In DNA, the CDR3 is TGTGCCAGCAGTTTATTGACAGTGGGTATGAGGTACGAGCAGTACTTC.

The V gene is TRBV29-1, the J gene TRBJ2-2, with D hard to call. Trimming took 2 bases from V and 7 from J, leaving 8 bases between them. CDR1 SQVTM and CDR2 ANQGSEA come from the germline V gene. This CDR3 spans 12 amino acids. CDR3 bases: TGCAGCGTTGAAAATAATATCGGGGAGCTGTTTTTT. This codes for CSVENNIGELFF.

This clone occurred once. The rearrangement uses TRBV5-6 and TRBJ1-6, with TRBD1 as a possible D gene (6 bases). Trimming took 1 base from V and 9 from J, leaving 11 bases between them. CDR1 and CDR2 (germline): SGHDT, YYEEEE. This CDR3 is 14 amino acids long. The CDR3 is CASSLQGWVSPLHF. Here the CDR3 DNA reads TGTGCCAGCAGCTTGCAGGGGTGGGTTTCACCCCTCCACTTT. Looking up the rest from reference TRBV5-6 and TRBJ1-6 gives the full variable domain: DAGVTQSPTHLIKTRGQQVTLRCSPKSGHDTVSWYQQALGQGPQFIFQYYEEEERQRGNFPDRFSGHQFPNYSSELNVNALLLGDSALYLCASSLQGWVSPLHFGNGTRLTVT.

This chain uses TRBV19 with TRBJ1-5, with 9 bases identical to TRBD1. With 1 base clipped from V and 4 bases from J, the junction kept 5 bases outside the gene matches. Germline loops: CDR1 LNHDA, CDR2 SQIVND (reference sequence). This CDR3 spans 16 amino acids. CDR3 DNA sequence: TGTGCCAGTAGTATAGCCGGGACAGGGAAGAATCAGCCCCAGCATTTT. This gives the protein CASSIAGTGKNQPQHF.

The chain's CDR3 is CASSLVQSSQANTQYF. The CDR3 DNA reads TGTGCCAGCAGCTTGGTGCAGAGCTCCCAGGCAAATACGCAGTATTTT. The chain employs TRBV5-6 and TRBJ2-3; D is unclear. CDR1 is SGHDT, CDR2 YYEEEE, per germline. The CDR3 length is 16 residues. V lost 0 bases, J lost 7 bases, and 18 bases lay in between.

The gene calls are TRBV29-1 and TRBJ1-1; tentatively, D is TRBD1 (6 bases). The V and J ends lost 0 bases and 1 base respectively, with 9 bases between them. This CDR3 spans 14 amino acids. The V gene's germline CDR1 is SQVTM and CDR2 ANQGSEA. This CDR3 reads CSVEEQGRNTEAFF. The CDR3 region has the DNA TGCAGCGTTGAAGAACAGGGCCGGAACACTGAAGCTTTCTTT.

The rearrangement links TRBV7-9 to TRBJ2-3; D perhaps matches TRBD1 (5 bases). The CDR3 has 13 residues. From germline, CDR1 is SEHNR and CDR2 FQNEAQ (reference sequence). Between the trimmed V and J ends, which lost 5 bases and 2 bases, there was a span of 8 bases. The CDR3 coding sequence is TGTGCCAGCAGCCCGGACATCACAGATACGCAGTATTTT. This gives the protein CASSPDITDTQYF.